These T cell receptor beta chains were read from a single sample in a study of cytotoxic CD8 clonotypes in ibrutinib-treated CLL. Profiled with immunoSEQ multiplex PCR; TCRdb holds only in-frame clones, not every one. This table has 30,000 to 40,000 clones, just over 70% appearing once. Sequencing was performed on PBMCs, taken at disease progression, from a patient treated with ibrutinib. The receptors originated from a human donor with chronic lymphocytic leukemia. Both conserved end residues are part of each CDR3. The D gene is left open where the match is weak. Rows give clone size only sometimes, using once, few, many, or a class for an expanded clone.

v_call	clone_size	d_call	j_call	cdr3_aa	cdr3_nt
TRBV19	NA	NA	TRBJ1-2	CASSMGVGQLNYGYTF	TGTGCCAGTAGTATGGGGGTGGGACAATTAAACTATGGCTACACCTTC
TRBV27	NA	TRBD2	TRBJ2-5	CASSLYAPGVAGGQETQYF	TGTGCCAGCAGTTTATACGCCCCCGGGGTAGCGGGGGGCCAAGAGACCCAGTACTTC
TRBV4-1	once	NA	TRBJ2-1	CASSQAPTNRYNEQFF	TGCGCCAGCAGCCAAGCGCCGACCAACCGATACAATGAGCAGTTCTTC
TRBV2	NA	TRBD2	TRBJ2-4	CASSPNSGGAQYF	TGTGCCAGCAGCCCGAACAGCGGGGGGGCACAGTACTTC
TRBV7-6	NA	NA	TRBJ2-2	CASSSPRTGGELFF	TGTGCCAGCAGCTCCCCCCGGACTGGCGGGGAGCTGTTTTTT
TRBV27	NA	TRBD1	TRBJ2-7	CASSLSKSGTGGYEQYF	TGTGCCAGCAGTTTATCGAAGTCCGGGACAGGGGGTTACGAGCAGTACTTC
TRBV18	NA	NA	TRBJ2-7	CASSPPTGSSPGEQYF	TGTGCCAGCTCACCACCAACAGGATCATCTCCTGGCGAGCAGTACTTC
TRBV5-1	NA	TRBD1	TRBJ2-1	CASSSWTGLEQFF	TGCGCCAGCAGCTCGTGGACAGGGCTTGAGCAGTTCTTC
TRBV28	once	NA	TRBJ2-1	CASNHPNIRYSYNEQFF	TGTGCCAGTAACCACCCCAATATCCGATACTCCTACAATGAGCAGTTCTTC
TRBV10-1	NA	NA	TRBJ2-5	CASSESLGQGHQETQYF	TGCGCCAGCAGTGAGTCTCTGGGGCAGGGGCACCAAGAGACCCAGTACTTC
TRBV2	NA	NA	TRBJ2-2	CASSGAGELFF	TGTGCCAGCAGTGGGGCCGGGGAGCTGTTTTTT
TRBV9	NA	NA	TRBJ2-7	CASSHSGDILSEQYF	TGTGCCAGCAGCCACAGTGGGGACATTCTCTCTGAGCAGTACTTC
TRBV5-1	NA	NA	TRBJ1-4	CASSLGLGKPNEKLFF	TGCGCCAGCAGCTTGGGCCTGGGGAAACCTAATGAAAAACTGTTTTTT
TRBV6-5	NA	NA	TRBJ2-5	CASRGGGSAETQYF	TGTGCCAGCAGAGGTGGGGGGTCAGCCGAGACCCAGTACTTC
TRBV6-1	NA	NA	TRBJ1-1	CASSKDSNAEAFF	TGTGCCAGCAGCAAGGACAGTAACGCTGAAGCTTTCTTT
TRBV6-5	NA	TRBD1	TRBJ2-7	CASSYRRDSYEQYF	TGTGCCAGCAGTTACCGCCGGGACAGCTACGAGCAGTACTTC
TRBV28	NA	NA	TRBJ1-3	CATGGPQRDTIYF	TGTGCCACCGGGGGCCCGCAGAGGGACACCATATATTTT
TRBV6-5	NA	NA	TRBJ1-2	CASRPQGPYGYTF	TGTGCCAGCAGACCTCAGGGCCCCTATGGCTACACCTTC
TRBV2	NA	NA	TRBJ2-7	CASRADYLSYEQYF	TGTGCCAGCAGAGCTGACTACCTTTCCTACGAGCAGTACTTC
TRBV10-1	NA	NA	TRBJ1-2	CASSEGASGRGYTF	TGCGCCAGCAGTGAAGGCGCCTCCGGGCGGGGCTACACCTTC
TRBV5-1	once	NA	TRBJ1-1	CASSAGTPGTEAFF	TGCGCCAGCAGCGCGGGGACGCCCGGCACTGAAGCTTTCTTT
TRBV6-5	NA	NA	TRBJ1-3	CASSYSSGQAGNTIYF	TGTGCCAGCAGTTACTCATCAGGTCAGGCTGGAAACACCATATATTTT
TRBV5-1	NA	TRBD1	TRBJ2-2	CASSLEGAGLFF	TGCGCCAGCAGCTTGGAGGGGGCGGGGCTGTTTTTT
TRBV5-4	NA	NA	TRBJ1-2	CASSPEAPYGYTF	TGTGCCAGCAGCCCAGAAGCTCCCTATGGCTACACCTTC
TRBV23-1	NA	NA	TRBJ2-7	CASSHPLSDVDSYEQYF	TGCGCCAGCAGCCACCCCCTCTCAGACGTAGACTCCTACGAGCAGTACTTC
TRBV15	NA	TRBD1	TRBJ2-3	CATSKGQGAVADTQYF	TGTGCCACCAGCAAGGGACAGGGGGCAGTGGCAGATACGCAGTATTTT
TRBV28	NA	TRBD1	TRBJ1-1	CASSSGTGRTEAFF	TGTGCCAGCAGTTCGGGGACAGGCCGCACTGAAGCTTTCTTT
TRBV27	NA	NA	TRBJ2-1	CASSLTSYSYNEQFF	TGTGCCAGCAGTTTAACCAGCTACTCCTACAATGAGCAGTTCTTC
TRBV9	NA	NA	TRBJ1-4	CASSFGGPNEKLFF	TGTGCCAGCAGCTTCGGAGGCCCTAATGAAAAACTGTTTTTT
TRBV2	few	NA	TRBJ1-5	CASAAGARGQPQHF	TGTGCCAGCGCGGCCGGGGCCAGGGGTCAGCCCCAGCATTTT
TRBV9	NA	TRBD1	TRBJ1-6	CASSAYRGDSPLHF	TGTGCCAGCAGCGCATACAGGGGAGACTCACCCCTCCACTTT
TRBV19	NA	NA	TRBJ1-1	CASSIGTGSTEAFF	TGTGCCAGTAGTATTGGGACGGGGAGCACTGAAGCTTTCTTT
TRBV7-8	few	TRBD2	TRBJ2-4	CASSPPGGGPENIQYF	TGTGCCAGCAGCCCACCGGGGGGAGGGCCCGAAAACATTCAGTACTTC
TRBV7-9	NA	TRBD1	TRBJ2-2	CASNGQGATGELFF	TGTGCCAGCAATGGACAGGGGGCTACCGGGGAGCTGTTTTTT
TRBV5-3	NA	TRBD1	TRBJ2-5	CASRRTGVETQYF	TGTGCCAGCAGAAGGACAGGGGTAGAGACCCAGTACTTC